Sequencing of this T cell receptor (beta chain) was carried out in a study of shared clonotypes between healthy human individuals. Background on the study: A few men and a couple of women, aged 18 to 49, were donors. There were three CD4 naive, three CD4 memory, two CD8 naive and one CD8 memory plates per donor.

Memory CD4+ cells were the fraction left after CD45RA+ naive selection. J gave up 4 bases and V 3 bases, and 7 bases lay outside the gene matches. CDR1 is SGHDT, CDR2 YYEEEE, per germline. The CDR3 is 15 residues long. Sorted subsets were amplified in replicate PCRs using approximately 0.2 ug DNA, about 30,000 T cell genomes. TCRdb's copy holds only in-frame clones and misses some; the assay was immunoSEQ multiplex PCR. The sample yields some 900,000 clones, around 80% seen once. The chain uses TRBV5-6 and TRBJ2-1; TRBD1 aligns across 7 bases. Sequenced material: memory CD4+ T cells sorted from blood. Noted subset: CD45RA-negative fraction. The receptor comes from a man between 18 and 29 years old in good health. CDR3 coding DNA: TGTGCCAGCAGCTACCGGACAGGTCGGTACAATGAGCAGTTCTTC. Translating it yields CASSYRTGRYNEQFF.